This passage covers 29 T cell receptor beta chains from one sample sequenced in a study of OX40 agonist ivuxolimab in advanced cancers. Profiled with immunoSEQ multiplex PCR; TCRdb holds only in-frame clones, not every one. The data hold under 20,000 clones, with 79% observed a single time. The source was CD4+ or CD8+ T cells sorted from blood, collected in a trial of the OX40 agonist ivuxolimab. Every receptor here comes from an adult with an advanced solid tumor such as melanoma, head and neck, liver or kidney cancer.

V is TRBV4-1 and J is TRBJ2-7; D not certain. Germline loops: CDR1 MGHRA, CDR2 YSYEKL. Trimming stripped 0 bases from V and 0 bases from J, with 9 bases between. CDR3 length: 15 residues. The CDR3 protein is CASSQDLGSSYEQYF. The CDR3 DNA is TGCGCCAGCAGCCAAGATCTGGGCTCCTCCTACGAGCAGTACTTC.

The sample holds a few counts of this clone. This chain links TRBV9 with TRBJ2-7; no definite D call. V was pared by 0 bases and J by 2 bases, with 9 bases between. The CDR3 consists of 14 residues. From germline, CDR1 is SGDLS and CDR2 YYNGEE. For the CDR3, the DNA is TGTGCCAGCAGCGTAGCTGACACCGCCTACGAGCAGTACTTC. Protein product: CASSVADTAYEQYF.

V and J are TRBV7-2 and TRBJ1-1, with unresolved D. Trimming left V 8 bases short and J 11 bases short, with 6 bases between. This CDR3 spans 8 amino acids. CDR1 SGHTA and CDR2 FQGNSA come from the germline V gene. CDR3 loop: CASGRAFF. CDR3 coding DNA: TGTGCCAGCGGACGGGCTTTCTTT.

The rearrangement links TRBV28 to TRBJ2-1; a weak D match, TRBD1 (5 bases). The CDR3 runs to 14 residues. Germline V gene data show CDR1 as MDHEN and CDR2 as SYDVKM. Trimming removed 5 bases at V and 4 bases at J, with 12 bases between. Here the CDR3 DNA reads TGTGCCAGCAGTCGGCCCCACAGGTACAATGAGCAGTTCTTC. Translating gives CASSRPHRYNEQFF. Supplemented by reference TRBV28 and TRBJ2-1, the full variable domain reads DVKVTQSSRYLVKRTGEKVFLECVQDMDHENMFWYRQDPGLGLRLIYFSYDVKMKEKGDIPEGYSVSREKKERFSLILESASTNQTSMYLCASSRPHRYNEQFFGPGTRLTVL.

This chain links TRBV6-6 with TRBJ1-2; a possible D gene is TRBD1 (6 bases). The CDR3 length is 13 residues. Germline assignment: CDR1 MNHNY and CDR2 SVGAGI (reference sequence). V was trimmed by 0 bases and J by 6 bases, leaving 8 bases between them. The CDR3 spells CASSYSGADGYTF. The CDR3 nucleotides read TGTGCCAGCAGTTACTCGGGGGCGGATGGCTACACCTTC.

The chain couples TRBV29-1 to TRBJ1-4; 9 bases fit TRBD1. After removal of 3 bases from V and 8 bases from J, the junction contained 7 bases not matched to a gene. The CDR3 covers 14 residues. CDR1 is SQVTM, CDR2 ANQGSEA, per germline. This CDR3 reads CSVDAGTGWEKLFF. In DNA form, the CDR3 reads TGCAGCGTTGACGCCGGGACAGGGTGGGAAAAACTGTTTTTT.

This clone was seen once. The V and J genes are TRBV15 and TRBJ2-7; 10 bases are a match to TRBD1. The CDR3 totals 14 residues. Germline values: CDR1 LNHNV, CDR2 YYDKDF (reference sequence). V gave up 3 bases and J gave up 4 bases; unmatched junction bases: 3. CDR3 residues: CATSSSGQGYEQYF. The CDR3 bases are TGTGCCACCAGCAGCTCGGGACAGGGGTACGAGCAGTACTTC.

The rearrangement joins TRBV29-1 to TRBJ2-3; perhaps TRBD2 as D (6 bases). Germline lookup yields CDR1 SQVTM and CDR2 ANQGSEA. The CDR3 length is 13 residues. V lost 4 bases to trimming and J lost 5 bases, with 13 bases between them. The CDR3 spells CSVGWGEVDTQYF. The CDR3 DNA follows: TGCAGCGTTGGGTGGGGGGAGGTAGATACGCAGTATTTT.

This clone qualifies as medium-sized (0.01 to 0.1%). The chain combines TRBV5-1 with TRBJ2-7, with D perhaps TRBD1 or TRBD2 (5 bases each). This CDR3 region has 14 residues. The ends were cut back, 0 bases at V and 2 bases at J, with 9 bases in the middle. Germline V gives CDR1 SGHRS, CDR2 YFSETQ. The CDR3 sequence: CASSLEGRAYEQYF. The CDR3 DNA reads TGCGCCAGCAGCTTGGAGGGACGGGCCTACGAGCAGTACTTC.

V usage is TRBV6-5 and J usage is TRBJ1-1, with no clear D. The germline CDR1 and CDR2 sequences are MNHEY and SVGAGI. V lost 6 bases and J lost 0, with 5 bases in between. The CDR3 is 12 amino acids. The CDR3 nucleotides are TGTGCCAGCAGCACCATGAACACTGAAGCTTTCTTT. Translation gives CASSTMNTEAFF.

This CDR3 reads CASSLVWKADTQYF. In DNA form, the CDR3 reads TGTGCCAGCAGCTTAGTATGGAAGGCAGATACGCAGTATTTT. The chain uses TRBV5-4 and TRBJ2-3; unclear D gene. Deletions cut 2 bases from V and 4 bases from J, with 11 bases between. CDR1 is SGHNT and CDR2 is YYREEE in the germline V gene (reference sequence). CDR3 size: 14 residues. Together with reference TRBV5-4 and TRBJ2-3, the CDR3 gives the full variable domain: ETGVTQSPTHLIKTRGQQVTLRCSSQSGHNTVSWYQQALGQGPQFIFQYYREEENGRGNFPPRFSGLQFPNYSSELNVNALELDDSALYLCASSLVWKADTQYFGPGTRLTVL.

CDR3 coding DNA: TGTGCCATCAGGATAGACACTGAAGCTTTCTTT. The encoded protein is CAIRIDTEAFF. The gene calls are TRBV10-3 and TRBJ1-1; D remains unclear. The V gene's germline CDR1 is ENHRY and CDR2 SYGVKD. Trimming pared 6 bases from V and 3 bases from J, leaving 5 bases between. CDR3 length: 11 amino acids.

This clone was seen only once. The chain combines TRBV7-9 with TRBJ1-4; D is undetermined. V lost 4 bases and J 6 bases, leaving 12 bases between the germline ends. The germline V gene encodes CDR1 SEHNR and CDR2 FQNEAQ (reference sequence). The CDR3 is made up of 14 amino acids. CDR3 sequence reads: CASSSGLGYEKLFF. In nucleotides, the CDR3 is TGTGCCAGCAGCTCGGGCCTAGGGTATGAAAAACTGTTTTTT.

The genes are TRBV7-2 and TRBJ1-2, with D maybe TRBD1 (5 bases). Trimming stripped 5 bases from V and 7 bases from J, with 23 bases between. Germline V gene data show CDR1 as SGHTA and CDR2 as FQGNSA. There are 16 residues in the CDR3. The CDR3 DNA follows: TGTGCCAGCAGCCCAGGAGCGGGGGAACTATTTTTTGGCTACACCTTC. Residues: CASSPGAGELFFGYTF.

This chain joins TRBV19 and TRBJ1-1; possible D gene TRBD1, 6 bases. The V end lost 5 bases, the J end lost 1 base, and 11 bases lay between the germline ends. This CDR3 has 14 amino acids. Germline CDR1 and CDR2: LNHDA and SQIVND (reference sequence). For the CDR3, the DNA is TGTGCCAGTAGTTACAGGGTGGGGAACACTGAAGCTTTCTTT. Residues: CASSYRVGNTEAFF. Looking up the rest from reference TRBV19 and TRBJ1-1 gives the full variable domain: DGGITQSPKYLFRKEGQNVTLSCEQNLNHDAMYWYRQDPGQGLRLIYYSQIVNDFQKGDIAEGYSVSREKKESFPLTVTSAQKNPTAFYLCASSYRVGNTEAFFGQGTRLTVV.

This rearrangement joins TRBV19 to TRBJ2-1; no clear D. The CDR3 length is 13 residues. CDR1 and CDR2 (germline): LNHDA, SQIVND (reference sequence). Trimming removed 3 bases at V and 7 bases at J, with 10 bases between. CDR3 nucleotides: TGTGCCAGTAGTATTGTTGTGGGGAATGAGCAGTTCTTC. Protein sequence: CASSIVVGNEQFF.

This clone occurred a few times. CDR3 residues: CASSVYGEGYTF. For the CDR3, the DNA is TGTGCCAGCAGCGTATACGGGGAGGGCTACACCTTC. J is TRBJ1-2 and V is TRBV9; D not resolved. Germline lookup yields CDR1 SGDLS and CDR2 YYNGEE. This CDR3 is built from 12 residues. V was shortened by 1 base and J by 8 bases, with 9 bases between the two germline ends.

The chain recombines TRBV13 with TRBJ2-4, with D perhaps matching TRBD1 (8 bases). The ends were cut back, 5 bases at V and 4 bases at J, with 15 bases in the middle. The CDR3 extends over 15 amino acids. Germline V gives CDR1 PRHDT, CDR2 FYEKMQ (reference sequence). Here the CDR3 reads CASSTTGGEKNIQYF. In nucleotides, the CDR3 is TGTGCCAGCAGCACTACAGGGGGGGAGAAAAACATTCAGTACTTC.

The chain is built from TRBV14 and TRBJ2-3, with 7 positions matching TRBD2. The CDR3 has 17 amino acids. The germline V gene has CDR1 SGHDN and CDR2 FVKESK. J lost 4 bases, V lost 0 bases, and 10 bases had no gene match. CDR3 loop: CASSQDFEWGGSDTQYF. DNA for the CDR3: TGTGCCAGCAGCCAAGATTTCGAATGGGGGGGGTCAGATACGCAGTATTTT.

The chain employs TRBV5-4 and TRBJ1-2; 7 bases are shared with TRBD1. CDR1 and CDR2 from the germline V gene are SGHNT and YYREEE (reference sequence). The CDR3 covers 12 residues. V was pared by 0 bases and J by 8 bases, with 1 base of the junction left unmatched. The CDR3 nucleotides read TGTGCCAGCAGCTTGGGAGGGGGCGGCTACACCTTC. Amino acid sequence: CASSLGGGGYTF.

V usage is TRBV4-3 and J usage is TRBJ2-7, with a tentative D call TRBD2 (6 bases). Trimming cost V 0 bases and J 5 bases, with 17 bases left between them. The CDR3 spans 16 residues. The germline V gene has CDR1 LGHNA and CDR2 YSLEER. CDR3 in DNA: TGCGCCAGCAGCCAAGAAACGGGGGTTGAGTCCGACGAGCAGTACTTC. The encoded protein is CASSQETGVESDEQYF.

In DNA, the CDR3 is TGTGCCAGCAGCTTAGGGGGAGTGTCGCAGTTCTTC. It is translated as CASSLGGVSQFF. The chain couples TRBV7-2 to TRBJ2-1, with D possibly TRBD2 on 5 matching bases. CDR3 length: 12 amino acids. V was shortened by 1 base and J by 12 bases, with 10 bases between the two germline ends. Per germline, CDR1 SGHTA and CDR2 FQGNSA.

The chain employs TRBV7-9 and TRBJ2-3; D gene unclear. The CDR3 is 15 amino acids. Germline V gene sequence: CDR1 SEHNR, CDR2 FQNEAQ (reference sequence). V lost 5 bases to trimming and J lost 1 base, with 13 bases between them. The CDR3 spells CASSTDRMGTDTQYF. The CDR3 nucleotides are TGTGCCAGCAGCACAGACCGGATGGGCACAGATACGCAGTATTTT.

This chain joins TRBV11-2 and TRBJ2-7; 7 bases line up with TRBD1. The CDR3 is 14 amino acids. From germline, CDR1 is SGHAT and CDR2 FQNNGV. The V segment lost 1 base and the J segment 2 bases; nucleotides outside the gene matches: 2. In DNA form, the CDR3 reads TGTGCCAGCAGCTTAGTGGGACAGACCTACGAGCAGTACTTC. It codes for CASSLVGQTYEQYF. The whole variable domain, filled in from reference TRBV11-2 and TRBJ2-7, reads EAGVAQSPRYKIIEKRQSVAFWCNPISGHATLYWYQQILGQGPKLLIQFQNNGVVDDSQLPKDRFSAERLKGVDSTLKIQPAKLEDSAVYLCASSLVGQTYEQYFGPGTRLTVT.

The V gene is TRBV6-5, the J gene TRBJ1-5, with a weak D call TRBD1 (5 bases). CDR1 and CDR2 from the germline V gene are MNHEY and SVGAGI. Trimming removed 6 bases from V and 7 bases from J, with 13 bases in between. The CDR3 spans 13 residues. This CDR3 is CASSASGKQPQHF. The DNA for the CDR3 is TGTGCCAGCAGCGCTTCAGGGAAACAGCCCCAGCATTTT.

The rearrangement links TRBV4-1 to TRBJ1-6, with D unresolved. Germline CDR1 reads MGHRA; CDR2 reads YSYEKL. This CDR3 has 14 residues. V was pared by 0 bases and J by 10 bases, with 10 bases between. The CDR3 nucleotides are TGCGCCAGCAGCCAAGATCTCCCGGTGTCACCCCTCCACTTT. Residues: CASSQDLPVSPLHF.

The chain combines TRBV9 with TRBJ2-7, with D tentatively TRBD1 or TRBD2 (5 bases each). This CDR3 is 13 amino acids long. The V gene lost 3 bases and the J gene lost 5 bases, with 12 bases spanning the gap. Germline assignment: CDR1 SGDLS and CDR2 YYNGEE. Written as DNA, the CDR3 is TGTGCCAGCAGCGAGAGGGGCGGACACGAGCAGTACTTC. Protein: CASSERGGHEQYF.

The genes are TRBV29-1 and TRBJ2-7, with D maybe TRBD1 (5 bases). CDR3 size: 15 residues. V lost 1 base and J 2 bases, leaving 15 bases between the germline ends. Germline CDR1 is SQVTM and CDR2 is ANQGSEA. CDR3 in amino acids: CSVEGGIKPAYEQYF. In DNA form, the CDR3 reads TGCAGCGTTGAAGGGGGCATTAAGCCAGCCTACGAGCAGTACTTC.

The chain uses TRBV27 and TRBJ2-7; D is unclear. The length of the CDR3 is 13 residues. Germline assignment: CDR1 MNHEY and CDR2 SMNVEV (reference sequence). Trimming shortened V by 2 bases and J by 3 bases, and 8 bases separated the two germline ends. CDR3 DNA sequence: TGTGCCAGCAGTTTAAACAGCTACTACGAGCAGTACTTC. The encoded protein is CASSLNSYYEQYF.